This T cell receptor (beta chain) comes out of a study of Graves' ophthalmopathy and Graves' hyperthyroidism. Study-wide points: Discriminating ophthalmopathy from stable hyperthyroidism, a 13-signature model attained a sensitivity of under 90% and a specificity of about 83%. Ophthalmopathy progression cases were predicted by the model with approximately 71% sensitivity and less than 85% specificity.

This clonotype has more than one count but fewer than ten. What it binds is not known. Beta-chain TCR CDR3 regions were amplified from RNA transcripts. An opening RT-PCR round employed HTBI primers and preceded a second-round multiplex PCR. TCRdb re-called the multiplex PCR reads with MiXCR, one entry per CDR3 protein. The table includes about 550,000 distinct CDR3 sequences, less than 40% detected once. CDR1 is MNHNS and CDR2 is SASEGT in the germline V gene. The CDR3 contains 16 residues. Trimming removed 5 bases from V and 1 base from J; junction bases left unmatched: 7. What was sequenced was peripheral blood or thyroid tissue (not recorded which). The chain combines TRBV6-1 with TRBJ1-1; 10 nucleotides line up with TRBD1. This TCR derives from an adult man with Graves' hyperthyroidism. CDR3 protein: CASSPRDRGPNTEAFF. In DNA, the CDR3 is TGTGCCAGCAGTCCCCGGGACAGGGGACCGAACACTGAAGCTTTCTTT.